The clone carrying this TCR beta chain was seen a handful of times. Its specificity is not known. This sample was taken from a study of cytomegalovirus exposure and HLA in healthy donors. Whole-study results and caveats: The productive fraction for most TCR beta V segments was about 87% or about 30% in an earlier analysis.

PCR amplification relied on 60 Vbeta primers (plus 13 Jbeta primers). Profiling relied on immunoSEQ multiplex PCR, and the TCRdb table lists in-frame clones only, not all of them. The sample consists of about 160,000 clones, approximately 70% of them appearing once. The CDR3 spans 16 residues. The trim removed 4 bases at V and 1 base at J, leaving 7 bases unmatched. CDR1 is MNHNS and CDR2 is SASEGT in the germline V gene. The V call is TRBV6-1, the J call TRBJ2-7, with 10 positions matching TRBD1. The receptor comes from a man aged 40-50 years in good health and CMV-seropositive. The sequencing input was PBMCs. The CDR3 here is CASSGPGTGASYEQYF. The CDR3 bases are TGTGCCAGCAGTGGTCCCGGGACAGGGGCTTCCTACGAGCAGTACTTC.